This T cell receptor beta chain was identified during a study of CD8 T cells in ankylosing spondylitis. Findings and caveats of the study: There was a TCR beta motif, made of eight highly homologous variants, that appeared characteristic of ankylosing spondylitis blood.

Points on this clonotype: What it recognizes is unknown.

In TCRdb, the 5' RACE reads were re-called with MiXCR into one record per CDR3 protein. The sample consists of 500,000 to 550,000 distinct CDR3 sequences, 9.5% to 15% of them appearing once. The CDR3 runs to 16 residues. Germline CDR1 DFQATT, CDR2 SNEGSKA (reference sequence). V lost 4 bases, J lost 4 bases, and 10 bases stayed unmatched. This chain uses TRBV20-1 with TRBJ2-1, with TRBD2 matching over 10 bases. This clonotype originated in a male donor with ankylosing spondylitis. Sequences were obtained from blood, either unsorted or a sorted T cell fraction (not recorded which). Written as DNA, the CDR3 is TGCAGTGCTAAGCCCCCTCTAGCGGGAGTGTACAATGAGCAGTTCTTC. It specifies CSAKPPLAGVYNEQFF.